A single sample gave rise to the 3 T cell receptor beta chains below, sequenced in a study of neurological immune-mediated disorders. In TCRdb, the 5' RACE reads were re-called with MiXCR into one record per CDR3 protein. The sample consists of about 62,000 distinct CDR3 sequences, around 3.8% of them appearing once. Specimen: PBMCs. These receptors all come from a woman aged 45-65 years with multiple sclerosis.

CDR3 sequence: CASSLSLDTQYF. The CDR3 region has the DNA TGTGCCAGCAGCTTATCTCTCGATACGCAGTATTTT. This chain links TRBV7-2 with TRBJ2-3, with no clear D. Per the germline V gene, CDR1 is SGHTA and CDR2 is FQGNSA. The CDR3 runs 12 residues. V lost 2 bases to trimming and J lost 6 bases, with 6 bases between them.

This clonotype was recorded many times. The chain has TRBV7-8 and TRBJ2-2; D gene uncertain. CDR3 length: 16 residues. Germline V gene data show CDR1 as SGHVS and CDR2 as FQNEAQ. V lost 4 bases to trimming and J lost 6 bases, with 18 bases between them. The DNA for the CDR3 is TGTGCCAGCAGCTCCGGGCCCCTAATTGAGCCCGGGGAGCTGTTTTTT. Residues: CASSSGPLIEPGELFF.

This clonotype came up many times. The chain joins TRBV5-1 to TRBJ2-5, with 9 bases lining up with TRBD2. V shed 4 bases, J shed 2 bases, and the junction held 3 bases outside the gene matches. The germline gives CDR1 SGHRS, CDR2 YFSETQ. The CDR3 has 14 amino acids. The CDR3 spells CASSISGGQETQYF. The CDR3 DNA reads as TGCGCCAGCAGCATTAGCGGGGGTCAAGAGACCCAGTACTTC.